This TCR beta chain was sequenced in a study of T cells in localized non-small cell lung cancer. General study findings and limits: Longer overall survival associated with higher blood T cell density; shorter survival with higher adjacent-lung clonality.

Turning to this clone: Its antigen is undetermined.

Here immunoSEQ multiplex PCR was the method, and the copy in TCRdb shows in-frame clones only, minus some. This table holds around 30,000 clones, around 92% found once. This CDR3 spans 14 amino acids. The V gene lost 4 bases and the J gene lost 1 base, with 7 bases spanning the gap. The germline V gene has CDR1 ENHRY and CDR2 SYGVKD. The sequence derives from a woman aged 40 to 75 with stage III lung adenocarcinoma. This sequence joins TRBV10-3 and TRBJ2-2, with D hard to call. The starting material was peripheral blood mononuclear cells, obtained before any cancer treatment. CDR3 residues: CAISVEQNTGELFF. The CDR3 DNA sequence: TGTGCCATCAGTGTGGAACAGAACACCGGGGAGCTGTTTTTT.